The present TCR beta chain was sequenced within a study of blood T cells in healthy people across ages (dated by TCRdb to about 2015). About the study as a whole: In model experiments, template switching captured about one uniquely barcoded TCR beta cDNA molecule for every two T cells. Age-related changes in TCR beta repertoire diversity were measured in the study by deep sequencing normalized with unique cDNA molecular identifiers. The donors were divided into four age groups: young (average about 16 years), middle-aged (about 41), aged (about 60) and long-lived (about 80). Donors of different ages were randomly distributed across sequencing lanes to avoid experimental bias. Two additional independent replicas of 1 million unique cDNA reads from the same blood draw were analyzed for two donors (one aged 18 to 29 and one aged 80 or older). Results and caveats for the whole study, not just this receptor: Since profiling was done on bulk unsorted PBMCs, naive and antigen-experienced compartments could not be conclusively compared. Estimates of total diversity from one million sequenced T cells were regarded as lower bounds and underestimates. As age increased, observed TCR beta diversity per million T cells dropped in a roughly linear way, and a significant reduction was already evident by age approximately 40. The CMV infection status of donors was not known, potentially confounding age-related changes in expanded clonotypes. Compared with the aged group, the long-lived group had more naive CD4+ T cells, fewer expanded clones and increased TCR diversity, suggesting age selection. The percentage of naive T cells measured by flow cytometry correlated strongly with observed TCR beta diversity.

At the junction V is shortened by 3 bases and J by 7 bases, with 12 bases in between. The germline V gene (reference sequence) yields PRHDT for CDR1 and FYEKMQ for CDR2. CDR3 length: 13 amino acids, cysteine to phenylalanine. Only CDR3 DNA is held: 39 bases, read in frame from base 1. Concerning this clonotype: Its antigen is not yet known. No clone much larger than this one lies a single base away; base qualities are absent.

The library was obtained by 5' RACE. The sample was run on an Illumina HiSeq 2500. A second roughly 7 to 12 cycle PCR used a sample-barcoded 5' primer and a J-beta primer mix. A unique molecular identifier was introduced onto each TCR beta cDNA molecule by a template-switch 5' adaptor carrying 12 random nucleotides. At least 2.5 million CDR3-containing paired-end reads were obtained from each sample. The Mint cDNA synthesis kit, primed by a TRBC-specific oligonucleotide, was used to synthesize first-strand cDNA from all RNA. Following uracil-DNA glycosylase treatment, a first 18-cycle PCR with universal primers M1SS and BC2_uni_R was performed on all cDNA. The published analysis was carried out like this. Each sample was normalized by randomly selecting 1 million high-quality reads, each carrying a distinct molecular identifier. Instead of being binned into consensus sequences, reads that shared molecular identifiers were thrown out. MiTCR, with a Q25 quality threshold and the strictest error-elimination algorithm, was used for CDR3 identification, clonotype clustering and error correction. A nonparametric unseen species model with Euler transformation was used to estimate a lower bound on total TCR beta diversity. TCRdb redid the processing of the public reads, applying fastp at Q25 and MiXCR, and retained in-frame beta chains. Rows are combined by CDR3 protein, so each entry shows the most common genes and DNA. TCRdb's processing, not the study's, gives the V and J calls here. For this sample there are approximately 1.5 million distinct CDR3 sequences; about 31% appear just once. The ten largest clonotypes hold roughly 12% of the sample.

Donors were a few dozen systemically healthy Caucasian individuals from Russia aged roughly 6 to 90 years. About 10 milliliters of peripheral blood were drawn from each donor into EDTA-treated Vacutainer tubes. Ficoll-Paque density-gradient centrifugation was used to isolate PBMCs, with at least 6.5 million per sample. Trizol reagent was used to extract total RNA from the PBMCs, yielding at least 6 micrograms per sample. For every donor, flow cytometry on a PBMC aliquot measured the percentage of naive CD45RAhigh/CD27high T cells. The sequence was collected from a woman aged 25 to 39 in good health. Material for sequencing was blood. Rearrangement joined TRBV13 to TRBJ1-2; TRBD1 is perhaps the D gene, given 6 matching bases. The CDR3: CASSLNVRGGYTF. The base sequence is TGTGCCAGCAGCTTGAATGTCAGGGGTGGCTACACCTTC.